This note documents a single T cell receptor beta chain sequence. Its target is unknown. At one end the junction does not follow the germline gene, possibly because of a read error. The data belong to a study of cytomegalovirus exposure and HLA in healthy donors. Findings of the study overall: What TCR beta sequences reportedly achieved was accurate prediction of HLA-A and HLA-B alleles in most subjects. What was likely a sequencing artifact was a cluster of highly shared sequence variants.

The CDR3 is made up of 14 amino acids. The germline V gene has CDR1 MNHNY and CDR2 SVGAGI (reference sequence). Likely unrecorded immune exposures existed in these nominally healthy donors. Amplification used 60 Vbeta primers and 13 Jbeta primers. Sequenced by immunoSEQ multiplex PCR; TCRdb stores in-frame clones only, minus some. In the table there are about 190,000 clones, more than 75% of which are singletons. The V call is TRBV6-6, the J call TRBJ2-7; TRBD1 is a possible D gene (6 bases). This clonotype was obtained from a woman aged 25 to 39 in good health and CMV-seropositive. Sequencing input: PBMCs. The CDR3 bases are TGTGCCAGCAGTTACGAGCTATCCCACGAGCGGACAGACTTC. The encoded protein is CASSYELSHERTDF.